The following is a TCR beta chain sequence with its context. CDR1 and CDR2 from the germline V gene are LGHNA and YSLEER. CDR3 size: 13 residues. With 4 bases removed from V and 6 bases from J, the gap between germline ends came to 13 bases. The sample originates from a study of human thymus T cells. Libraries were prepared by immunoSEQ multiplex PCR; TCRdb keeps only in-frame clonotypes and omits some of them. There are 35,000 to 45,000 clones in the sample; around 94% occur only once, and around 0.12% lies in the top ten. The specimen sequenced was blood. V usage is TRBV4-3 and J usage is TRBJ2-7; no definite D call. The TCR comes from a boy in the first two years of life with a congenital heart defect but otherwise immunologically healthy. The CDR3 DNA reads TGCGCCAGCAGCCTCCGCGTCAGTGGCGAGCAGTACTTC. Amino acid sequence: CASSLRVSGEQYF.